This entry lists 30 T cell receptor beta chains sequenced from one sample in a study of T cell responses to AZD1222 COVID-19 vaccine. Using immunoSEQ multiplex PCR, the repertoire was profiled, and TCRdb retains in-frame clones only, with some absent. The table shows just under 35,000 clones, with under 90% occurring only once. The sequenced sample was peripheral blood, obtained 28 days after the second AZD1222 dose. These TCRs come from an adult who received the AZD1222 COVID-19 vaccine.

The V and J genes are TRBV18 and TRBJ1-3; TRBD1 is a possible D gene (5 bases). This CDR3 has 14 residues. Trimming cost V 6 bases and J 4 bases, with 13 bases left between them. Per the germline V gene, CDR1 is KGHSH and CDR2 is LQKENI. CDR3 protein: CASSPRGRGNTIYF. The CDR3, as DNA: TGTGCCAGCTCCCCTAGGGGCCGGGGAAACACCATATATTTT.

The chain carries TRBV9 and TRBJ2-3; D perhaps matches TRBD2 (5 bases). Germline V gene lookup returns CDR1 SGDLS and CDR2 YYNGEE. V lost 3 bases and J lost 2, with 16 bases in between. The CDR3 is 16 residues long. The CDR3 loop reads CASSEGHRGVTDTQYF. CDR3 coding DNA: TGTGCCAGCAGCGAGGGCCACCGGGGAGTCACAGATACGCAGTATTTT. The variable domain in full, completed from reference TRBV9 and TRBJ2-3, reads DSGVTQTPKHLITATGQRVTLRCSPRSGDLSVYWYQQSLDQGLQFLIQYYNGEERAKGNILERFSAQQFPDLHSELNLSSLELGDSALYFCASSEGHRGVTDTQYFGPGTRLTVL.

This clone has just one count. J is TRBJ2-1 and V is TRBV7-2, with 9 bases identical to TRBD2. The CDR3 spans 14 residues. Germline values: CDR1 SGHTA, CDR2 FQGNSA. The J segment lost 13 bases and the V segment lost 0 bases, leaving 7 bases of the junction unmatched. CDR3: CASSLAVRGGSQFF. The CDR3 region has the DNA TGTGCCAGCAGCTTAGCGGTGCGGGGGGGTTCACAGTTCTTC.

The chain couples TRBV5-1 to TRBJ2-7; perhaps TRBD2 as D (6 bases). V was pared by 1 base and J by 3 bases, with 14 bases between. CDR1 SGHRS and CDR2 YFSETQ come from the germline V gene. There are 15 residues in the CDR3. CDR3 DNA: TGCGCCAGCAGCTTGATAGGTAGCGGTGACTACGAGCAGTACTTC. Translating it yields CASSLIGSGDYEQYF.

J is TRBJ1-4 and V is TRBV28; tentatively, D is TRBD1 (5 bases). V lost 7 bases, J lost 8 bases, and 17 bases lay in between. Germline loops: CDR1 MDHEN, CDR2 SYDVKM. The CDR3 sequence is 14 residues long. CDR3 region: CASNLGGSTEKLFF. The CDR3 nucleotides read TGTGCCAGCAACTTGGGGGGGAGTACAGAAAAACTGTTTTTT.

This clone was counted only a few times. The V and J genes are TRBV5-1 and TRBJ2-3; D gene ambiguous. V was shortened by 0 bases and J by 6 bases, with 11 bases between the two germline ends. CDR1 and CDR2 from the germline V gene are SGHRS and YFSETQ. There are 14 residues in the CDR3. CDR3 sequence reads: CASSLEGRTDTQYF. The CDR3 nucleotides read TGCGCCAGCAGCTTGGAGGGCAGAACCGATACGCAGTATTTT.

The CDR3, as DNA: TGTGCCAGCCGCGAGGGCGGGAGGACAGATACGCAGTATTTT. Amino acid sequence: CASREGGRTDTQYF. This sequence joins TRBV14 and TRBJ2-3, with 8 bases fitting TRBD2. CDR1 and CDR2 (germline): SGHDN, FVKESK. This CDR3 is 14 amino acids long. Trimming at V came to 8 bases and at J to 3 bases, leaving 7 bases not matched to a gene. Variable domain in full (rest from reference TRBV14 and TRBJ2-3): EAGVTQFPSHSVIEKGQTVTLRCDPISGHDNLYWYRRVMGKEIKFLLHFVKESKQDESGMPNNRFLAERTGGTYSTLKVQPAELEDSGVYFCASREGGRTDTQYFGPGTRLTVL.

This rearrangement joins TRBV18 to TRBJ1-4; 9 bases map to TRBD1. The V and J ends lost 6 bases and 8 bases, in that order; junction bases with no gene match: 7. CDR3 size: 14 residues. The V gene's germline CDR1 is KGHSH and CDR2 LQKENI. CDR3 sequence: CASSPSGTGEKLFF. CDR3 DNA sequence: TGTGCCAGCTCCCCCTCGGGGACAGGGGAAAAACTGTTTTTT. Drawing the rest from reference TRBV18 and TRBJ1-4, the complete variable domain is NAGVMQNPRHLVRRRGQEARLRCSPMKGHSHVYWYRQLPEEGLKFMVYLQKENIIDESGMPKERFSAEFPKEGPSILRIQQVVRGDSAAYFCASSPSGTGEKLFFGSGTQLSVL.

The V gene is TRBV6-5, the J gene TRBJ1-2; D not certain. Germline V gives CDR1 MNHEY, CDR2 SVGAGI. This CDR3 spans 13 amino acids. V was pared by 4 bases and J by 0 bases, with 6 bases between. CDR3 in DNA: TGTGCCAGCAGTTCCAGCACTAACTATGGCTACACCTTC. This sequence encodes CASSSSTNYGYTF.

This chain connects TRBV30 to TRBJ1-5; maybe TRBD1 (5 bases). CDR1 GTSNPN and CDR2 SVGIG come from the germline V gene (reference sequence). This CDR3 comprises 13 residues. Deletions cut 5 bases from V and 7 bases from J, with 15 bases between. DNA for the CDR3: TGTGCCTGGTCCGCTGGTTCAGGGCAGCCCCAGCATTTT. Its protein product is CAWSAGSGQPQHF.

V usage is TRBV18 and J usage is TRBJ2-7, with D possibly matching TRBD2 (5 bases). CDR3 size: 13 residues. V shed 1 base and J shed 7 bases, with 11 bases lying between them. Germline CDR1 and CDR2: KGHSH and LQKENI. This chain's CDR3 is CASSPLGSGEQYF. In DNA, the CDR3 is TGTGCCAGCTCACCACTTGGGAGTGGGGAGCAGTACTTC. Full variable domain (outside the CDR3, taken from reference TRBV18 and TRBJ2-7): NAGVMQNPRHLVRRRGQEARLRCSPMKGHSHVYWYRQLPEEGLKFMVYLQKENIIDESGMPKERFSAEFPKEGPSILRIQQVVRGDSAAYFCASSPLGSGEQYFGPGTRLTVT.

The chain combines TRBV19 with TRBJ1-1, with 9 positions matching TRBD1. CDR1 and CDR2 (germline): LNHDA, SQIVND (reference sequence). The V gene end was trimmed by 4 bases and the J gene end by 1 base; junction bases not matched to a gene: 7. CDR3 length: 16 residues. Here the CDR3 DNA reads TGTGCCAGTAGTAAACAGGGGGCAACCAAGAACACTGAAGCTTTCTTT. Protein sequence: CASSKQGATKNTEAFF.

The chain carries TRBV6-5 and TRBJ1-2, with D tentatively TRBD1 (6 bases). The CDR3 has 13 amino acids. V was shortened by 6 bases and J by 1 base, with 9 bases between the two germline ends. Germline V gene sequence: CDR1 MNHEY, CDR2 SVGAGI. DNA of the CDR3: TGTGCCAGCAGCACAGGGCGTAACTATGGCTACACCTTC. Its protein product is CASSTGRNYGYTF.

This clone was picked up a small number of times. CDR3 nucleotide sequence: TGTGCCAGCAGTACGGGGGGCTACACCGGGGAGCTGTTTTTT. It encodes CASSTGGYTGELFF. This chain joins TRBV27 and TRBJ2-2; tentative D call: TRBD2 (7 bases). Germline loops: CDR1 MNHEY, CDR2 SMNVEV (reference sequence). Deletions cut 5 bases from V and 3 bases from J, with 10 bases between. This CDR3 has 14 residues.

The chain combines TRBV28 with TRBJ2-2; no clear D gene. The CDR3 is 12 amino acids. V was shortened by 5 bases and J by 7 bases, with 8 bases between the two germline ends. Germline V gene lookup returns CDR1 MDHEN and CDR2 SYDVKM. CDR3 in amino acids: CASSPPDGELFF. CDR3 coding DNA: TGTGCCAGCAGTCCCCCTGACGGGGAGCTGTTTTTT.

This rearrangement joins TRBV27 to TRBJ1-4; TRBD1 is a possible D gene (6 bases). Germline assignment: CDR1 MNHEY and CDR2 SMNVEV (reference sequence). The CDR3 totals 15 residues. V lost 0 bases, J lost 8 bases, and 13 bases lay in between. Here the CDR3 DNA reads TGTGCCAGCAGTTTATCTGGGGGGCTAATCGAAAAACTGTTTTTT. This sequence encodes CASSLSGGLIEKLFF.

The chain combines TRBV7-8 with TRBJ1-2; 7 bases agree with TRBD1. This CDR3 contains 14 residues. Trimming removed 5 bases from V and 2 bases from J; junction bases left unmatched: 5. Germline CDR1 reads SGHVS; CDR2 reads FQNEAQ. The CDR3 sequence is CASSHGTENYGYTF. CDR3 coding DNA: TGTGCCAGCAGCCACGGGACAGAGAACTATGGCTACACCTTC.

The V call is TRBV5-1, the J call TRBJ1-2, with a tentative D call TRBD1 (6 bases). The germline V gene has CDR1 SGHRS and CDR2 YFSETQ. V gave up 2 bases and J gave up 5 bases, with 16 bases separating them. This CDR3 is 15 amino acids long. The CDR3 DNA is TGCGCCAGCAGCTTCCTGTCAGGGCAGGGGTATGGCTACACCTTC. It translates to CASSFLSGQGYGYTF.

J is TRBJ1-4 and V is TRBV18; D might be TRBD1 (6 bases). Deletions cut 3 bases from V and 6 bases from J, with 8 bases between. This CDR3 is 13 amino acids long. CDR1 and CDR2 (germline): KGHSH, LQKENI. The DNA of the CDR3 is TGTGCCAGCTCACCGGACAGTTATGAAAAACTGTTTTTT. It translates to CASSPDSYEKLFF. Based on the CDR3 plus reference TRBV18 and TRBJ1-4, the full variable domain is NAGVMQNPRHLVRRRGQEARLRCSPMKGHSHVYWYRQLPEEGLKFMVYLQKENIIDESGMPKERFSAEFPKEGPSILRIQQVVRGDSAAYFCASSPDSYEKLFFGSGTQLSVL.

The chain employs TRBV4-2 and TRBJ2-7; 8 bases are a match to TRBD2. The CDR3 has 15 residues. J was trimmed by 3 bases and V by 4 bases; bases with no gene match: 8. Germline V CDR1 and CDR2: LGHNA, YNFKEQ. In DNA form, the CDR3 reads TGTGCCAGCAGCCCCAGCGGGGGACTATTCTACGAGCAGTACTTC. Its translation is CASSPSGGLFYEQYF.

The chain links TRBV28 to TRBJ2-3, with 13 bases aligning to TRBD2. Germline-derived CDR1 and CDR2 are MDHEN and SYDVKM. The CDR3 is 18 amino acids. Unmatched junction bases numbered 9, after V lost 5 bases and J lost 1 base. For the CDR3, the DNA is TGTGCCAGCAGTCCCTGGACTAGCGGGAGCCCTGGCACAGATACGCAGTATTTT. This codes for CASSPWTSGSPGTDTQYF.

The V gene is TRBV28, the J gene TRBJ1-5; D not resolved. CDR1 is MDHEN, CDR2 SYDVKM, per germline. V was pared by 3 bases and J by 0 bases, with 18 bases between. CDR3 length: 18 residues. Here the CDR3 reads CASSFASRPLYSNQPQHF. The CDR3 DNA reads TGTGCCAGCAGTTTCGCCTCACGTCCCCTTTATAGCAATCAGCCCCAGCATTTT.

This chain joins TRBV7-2 and TRBJ2-7; maybe TRBD1 (6 bases). Germline assignment: CDR1 SGHTA and CDR2 FQGNSA. The CDR3 has 13 residues. V lost 5 bases to trimming and J lost 1 base, with 9 bases between them. CDR3 coding DNA: TGTGCCAGCAGCCAAGACAGGTCCTACGAGCAGTACTTC. Translation gives CASSQDRSYEQYF.

The rearrangement joins TRBV5-8 to TRBJ2-4; no clear D. CDR1 is SGHTS and CDR2 is YDEGEE in the germline V gene. The CDR3 is made up of 17 amino acids. V was shortened by 0 bases and J by 5 bases, with 18 bases between the two germline ends. This CDR3 reads CASSLGWGKVAENIQYF. As DNA, the CDR3 is TGTGCCAGCAGCTTGGGCTGGGGAAAGGTCGCCGAAAACATTCAGTACTTC.

This clone was counted between two and nine times. CDR3: CASSLTAIWQPNTGELFF. In nucleotides, the CDR3 is TGTGCCAGCAGTTTAACGGCCATCTGGCAGCCGAACACCGGGGAGCTGTTTTTT. The chain employs TRBV28 and TRBJ2-2; D unresolved. Per germline, CDR1 MDHEN and CDR2 SYDVKM. The V and J ends lost 2 bases and 0 bases respectively, with 16 bases between them. The CDR3 contains 18 residues.

The chain has TRBV4-2 and TRBJ1-2; D ambiguous. There are 14 residues in the CDR3. Germline loops: CDR1 LGHNA, CDR2 YNFKEQ. V was cut by 0 bases and J by 8 bases, with 13 bases left in between. CDR3 sequence: CASSQDVRDRGYTF. CDR3 in DNA: TGTGCCAGCAGCCAAGATGTAAGGGATAGAGGCTACACCTTC.

The chain employs TRBV5-1 and TRBJ1-2, with 7 bases fitting TRBD1. The CDR3 is 13 amino acids. V shed 4 bases and J 6 bases; nucleotides not matched to a gene: 6. CDR1 is SGHRS, CDR2 YFSETQ, per germline. CDR3 DNA: TGCGCCAGCAGCAAGGAGGGGGCGGATGGCTACACCTTC. Protein: CASSKEGADGYTF.

V and J are TRBV10-1 and TRBJ1-1, with a tentative D call TRBD1 (6 bases). Trimming stripped 9 bases from V and 0 bases from J, with 17 bases between. The germline CDR1 and CDR2 sequences are WNHNN and SYGVQD (reference sequence). The CDR3 runs to 15 residues. The CDR3 sequence is CARVGGTPLNTEAFF. Here the CDR3 DNA reads TGCGCCAGGGTTGGCGGGACACCCTTGAACACTGAAGCTTTCTTT.

The J gene is TRBJ1-4, the V gene TRBV19, with TRBD1 as a possible D gene (6 bases). This CDR3 spans 15 amino acids. V gave up 2 bases and J gave up 5 bases, with 12 bases separating them. In germline, CDR1 is LNHDA, CDR2 SQIVND (reference sequence). DNA for the CDR3: TGTGCCAGTAGTATACCCCGACAGGACAATGAAAAACTGTTTTTT. Translating gives CASSIPRQDNEKLFF.

V usage is TRBV10-1 and J usage is TRBJ2-2; D unclear. The CDR3 totals 13 residues. The germline CDR1 and CDR2 sequences are WNHNN and SYGVQD (reference sequence). V shed 3 bases and J shed 3 bases, with 5 bases lying between them. The CDR3: CASSDADTGELFF. The CDR3, as DNA: TGCGCCAGCAGTGACGCGGACACCGGGGAGCTGTTTTTT.